This TCR beta chain came from a study of T cell responses to AZD1222 COVID-19 vaccine. Profiling relied on immunoSEQ multiplex PCR, and the TCRdb table lists in-frame clones only, not all of them. Here the sample spans about 260,000 clones, over 85% being singletons. About this clone itself: What it binds is unknown.

Study results and limitations: Donors were largely white British and mainly female; clonal diversity was possibly underestimated. Spike regions recognized by vaccine-associated CD4 TCRs spanned the protein, led by 160-218 and 743-854. Spike-specific TCR breadth and depth both grew after two AZD1222 doses. Nearly half of unique spike-specific TCRs reportedly avoided B.1.351 and B.1.1.7 mutated regions.

Germline loops: CDR1 SGHDT, CDR2 YYEEEE. V lost 0 bases to trimming and J lost 7 bases, with 14 bases between them. This CDR3 is built from 15 residues. V gene TRBV5-6 combines with J gene TRBJ2-1; maybe TRBD1 (6 bases). The sample consisted of peripheral blood, taken on day 0 of AZD1222 vaccination. The sequence came from an adult in good health. CDR3: CASSLGQEYGNEQFF. The CDR3 DNA is TGTGCCAGCAGCTTGGGACAGGAATATGGAAATGAGCAGTTCTTC. Full variable domain (missing parts from reference TRBV5-6 and TRBJ2-1): DAGVTQSPTHLIKTRGQQVTLRCSPKSGHDTVSWYQQALGQGPQFIFQYYEEEERQRGNFPDRFSGHQFPNYSSELNVNALLLGDSALYLCASSLGQEYGNEQFFGPGTRLTVL.